These T cell receptor beta chains were read from a single sample in a study of cytomegalovirus exposure and HLA in healthy donors. Sequenced by immunoSEQ multiplex PCR; TCRdb stores in-frame clones only, minus some. The sample has roughly 110,000 clones; 74% are singletons. The source material was PBMCs. Source of these receptors: a human donor in good health. The conserved cysteine and the conserved F or W are not part of the CDR3 here.

v_call,j_call,cdr3_aa
TRBV5-1,TRBJ2-7,ASSLGAGVSYEQY
TRBV6-6,TRBJ1-1,ASSYSGGSEAF
TRBV7-2,TRBJ2-7,ASSLSGAYEQY
TRBV15,TRBJ2-3,ATSRLAVSGADTQY
TRBV5-1,TRBJ2-7,ASGWTGEGEQY
TRBV4-1,TRBJ1-1,ASSQDFEITEAF
TRBV19,TRBJ1-1,ASLGQFNTEAF
TRBV12-5,TRBJ1-1,ASGLVLTGGRSTEAF
TRBV6-5,TRBJ2-3,ASTSQRWGPQY
TRBV7-9,TRBJ2-1,ASSLAGDDNEQF
TRBV7-2,TRBJ2-5,ASSATGQPGETQY
TRBV7-8,TRBJ2-4,ASSFTTNIAKNIQY
TRBV25-1,TRBJ1-2,ASSEWSGAGDGYT
TRBV28,TRBJ1-3,AGGSSDTIY
TRBV2,TRBJ2-7,ASSPSRFDSGSYEQY
TRBV28,TRBJ2-1,ASSLLSGGSVNEQF
TRBV5-6,TRBJ2-3,ASSLKAASGRSTDTQY
TRBV5-1,TRBJ2-7,ASSLDRLQSYEQY
TRBV29-1,TRBJ2-5,SVERTVQETQY
TRBV5-1,TRBJ2-7,ASAGRPALGDEQY
TRBV7-2,TRBJ2-3,ASSNFGEPDTQY
TRBV7-2,TRBJ2-1,ASSLGRRGGLGEQF
TRBV7-2,TRBJ2-1,ASSLLLSPPF
TRBV19,TRBJ1-5,ASSRTGSQPQH
TRBV11-2,TRBJ2-7,ASSSNVIAGGGYEQY
TRBV5-4,TRBJ1-1,ASSLSPARGTEAF
TRBV7-8,TRBJ1-5,ASSLALGEGGQPQH
TRBV9,TRBJ2-2,ASSVALLTSTGELF
TRBV9,TRBJ2-5,ASSVDGTRPETQY
TRBV29-1,TRBJ1-1,SVVRDGTEAF
TRBV18,TRBJ1-1,ASTGTKNTEAF
TRBV28,TRBJ2-5,ASSLWVGRGPETQY
TRBV10-3,TRBJ1-5,AISRDDNQPQH
TRBV23-1,TRBJ2-1,ASAPQVYNEQF
TRBV9,TRBJ1-4,ASSGGGAGSNEKLF
TRBV10-3,TRBJ1-1,AISEITGTGEAF
TRBV4-2,TRBJ1-2,ASSQDQTDRLRGYT
TRBV4-3,TRBJ1-3,ARTGLSSGNTIY
TRBV9,TRBJ2-3,ASSPSGFSQDTQY
TRBV5-6,TRBJ1-3,ASSFGGSGNTIY
TRBV2,TRBJ2-1,ASTEGGGAREQF
TRBV5-6,TRBJ1-5,ASSSAGIGQGNQPQH
TRBV27,TRBJ2-5,ASSLSQNQETQY
TRBV2,TRBJ1-2,ASTRGGANYGYT
TRBV28,TRBJ1-4,ASSLPGRTGAGEKLF
TRBV18,TRBJ2-1,ASSPAEQGTQRF
TRBV14,TRBJ1-3,ASSQGGRGLGNTIY
TRBV5-4,TRBJ1-3,ASSLIGQGSGNTIY
TRBV30,TRBJ1-3,AWSDRVTGNTIY
TRBV18,TRBJ2-3,ASSPPSRSTDTQY
TRBV29-1,TRBJ2-5,SVEAGDETQY
TRBV6-5,TRBJ1-6,ASRQGGQGASPLH
TRBV18,TRBJ1-1,ASSRHQGNTEAF
TRBV7-2,TRBJ1-1,ASSSGGGVNTEAF
TRBV19,TRBJ1-5,ASSILSNNQPQH
TRBV29-1,TRBJ2-6,SVTGERDNVLT
TRBV5-4,TRBJ1-6,ASSEGQNSPLH
TRBV11-3,TRBJ1-3,ASSRGTAGNTIY